Below, 9 T cell receptor beta chains from the same sample are listed, as sequenced in a study of T cell responses to AZD1222 COVID-19 vaccine. Clones were sequenced by immunoSEQ multiplex PCR, and TCRdb holds only the in-frame ones, with some missing. The table lists 150,000 to 160,000 clones, 85% to 95% of them singletons. Sequencing was performed on peripheral blood, taken 28 days after the second AZD1222 dose. The receptor source for this set is an adult who received the AZD1222 COVID-19 vaccine.

This chain joins TRBV5-1 and TRBJ2-3; D may match TRBD1 or TRBD2 (5 bases each). CDR1 is SGHRS and CDR2 is YFSETQ in the germline V gene. The CDR3 runs to 14 residues. The V end was cut by 1 base, the J end by 9 bases, with 15 bases between. CDR3 sequence reads: CASSLIQAGGTQYF. Here the CDR3 DNA reads TGCGCCAGCAGCTTGATACAGGCCGGAGGAACGCAGTATTTT. Looking up the rest from reference TRBV5-1 and TRBJ2-3 gives the full variable domain: KAGVTQTPRYLIKTRGQQVTLSCSPISGHRSVSWYQQTPGQGLQFLFEYFSETQRNKGNFPGRFSGRQFSNSRSEMNVSTLELGDSALYLCASSLIQAGGTQYFGPGTRLTVL.

The gene calls are TRBV10-3 and TRBJ1-6, with D possibly matching TRBD1 (6 bases). The CDR3 length is 15 residues. Trimming pared 6 bases from V and 5 bases from J, leaving 14 bases between. CDR1 is ENHRY, CDR2 SYGVKD, per germline. The CDR3 is CAISPRQVNNSPLHF. In nucleotides, the CDR3 is TGTGCCATCAGCCCCCGACAGGTTAATAATTCACCCCTCCACTTT.

The chain combines TRBV15 with TRBJ2-1, with 9 bases identical to TRBD2. The CDR3 spans 16 residues. J was trimmed by 6 bases and V by 5 bases; bases with no gene match: 11. Germline CDR1 is LNHNV and CDR2 is YYDKDF (reference sequence). In DNA, the CDR3 is TGTGCCACCAGCCGCTCCGGGACTAGCCCTCTCAATGAGCAGTTCTTC. Amino acids: CATSRSGTSPLNEQFF.

The chain uses TRBV15 and TRBJ2-5; TRBD1 agrees at 9 bases. Germline loops: CDR1 LNHNV, CDR2 YYDKDF (reference sequence). This CDR3 contains 19 residues. Germline trimming cut 3 bases from V and 1 base from J; bases unmatched to any gene: 15. CDR3 nucleotides: TGTGCCACCAGCAGGACAGGGGGAGGCCAGATGCCACTCCAAGAGACCCAGTACTTC. Its protein product is CATSRTGGGQMPLQETQYF.

This chain connects TRBV9 to TRBJ2-7, with D perhaps assigned TRBD1 or TRBD2 (5 bases each). The CDR3 is 15 residues long. With 1 base removed from V and 6 bases from J, the gap between germline ends came to 17 bases. CDR1 and CDR2 (germline): SGDLS, YYNGEE. The DNA of the CDR3 is TGTGCCAGCAGCGTAAACCCGGAGAGGGGTCGCGAGCAGTACTTC. It encodes CASSVNPERGREQYF.

The gene calls are TRBV4-1 and TRBJ2-3; TRBD2 aligns across 11 bases. The CDR3 is 16 residues long. J lost 4 bases, V lost 3 bases, and 6 bases had no gene match. CDR1 MGHRA and CDR2 YSYEKL come from the germline V gene. The CDR3 region is CASSQLIAGGSDTQYF. The DNA of the CDR3 is TGCGCCAGCAGCCAGCTCATAGCGGGAGGGTCAGATACGCAGTATTTT.

The rearrangement joins TRBV27 to TRBJ1-6; D not certain. Germline values: CDR1 MNHEY, CDR2 SMNVEV (reference sequence). The CDR3 is 14 residues long. V lost 9 bases and J 8 bases, leaving 17 bases between the germline ends. CDR3 nucleotides: TGTGCCAGAGCCGTCTGGTCGGGATATTCACCCCTCCACTTT. It is translated as CARAVWSGYSPLHF.

The chain combines TRBV6-4 with TRBJ1-1; D is unclear. This CDR3 comprises 14 residues. The germline CDR1 and CDR2 sequences are MRHNA and SNTAGT. The V and J ends lost 6 bases and 4 bases respectively, with 15 bases between them. This CDR3 is CASSATTAGTEAFF. The CDR3, as DNA: TGTGCCAGCAGCGCCACGACGGCAGGCACTGAAGCTTTCTTT.

The CDR3 bases are TGTGCCAGAAACTTCCGGGATGGGGATAATTCACCCCTCCACTTT. Its protein product is CARNFRDGDNSPLHF. The chain employs TRBV6-6 and TRBJ1-6; no clear D gene. Trimming took off 9 bases at V and 5 bases at J, with 17 bases between the two ends. The CDR3 consists of 15 residues. CDR1 and CDR2 (germline): MNHNY, SVGAGI (reference sequence).